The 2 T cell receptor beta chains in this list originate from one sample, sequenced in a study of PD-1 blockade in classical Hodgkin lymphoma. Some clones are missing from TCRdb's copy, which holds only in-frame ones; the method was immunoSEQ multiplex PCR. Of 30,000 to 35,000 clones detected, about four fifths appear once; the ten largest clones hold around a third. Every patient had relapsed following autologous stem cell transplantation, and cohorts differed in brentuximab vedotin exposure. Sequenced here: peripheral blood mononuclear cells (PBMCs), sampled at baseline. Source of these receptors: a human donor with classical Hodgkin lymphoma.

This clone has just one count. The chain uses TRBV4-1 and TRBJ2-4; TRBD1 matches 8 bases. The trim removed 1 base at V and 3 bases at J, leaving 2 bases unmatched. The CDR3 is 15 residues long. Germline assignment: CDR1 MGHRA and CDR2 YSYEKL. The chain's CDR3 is CASSQATGVKNIQYF. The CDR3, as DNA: TGCGCCAGCAGCCAAGCGACAGGGGTCAAAAACATTCAGTACTTC.

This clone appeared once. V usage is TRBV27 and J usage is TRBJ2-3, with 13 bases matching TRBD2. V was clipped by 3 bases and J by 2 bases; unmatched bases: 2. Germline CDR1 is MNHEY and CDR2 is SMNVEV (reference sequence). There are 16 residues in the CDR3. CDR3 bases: TGTGCCAGCAGTTTCACTAGCGGGGGGGCCACAGATACGCAGTATTTT. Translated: CASSFTSGGATDTQYF.